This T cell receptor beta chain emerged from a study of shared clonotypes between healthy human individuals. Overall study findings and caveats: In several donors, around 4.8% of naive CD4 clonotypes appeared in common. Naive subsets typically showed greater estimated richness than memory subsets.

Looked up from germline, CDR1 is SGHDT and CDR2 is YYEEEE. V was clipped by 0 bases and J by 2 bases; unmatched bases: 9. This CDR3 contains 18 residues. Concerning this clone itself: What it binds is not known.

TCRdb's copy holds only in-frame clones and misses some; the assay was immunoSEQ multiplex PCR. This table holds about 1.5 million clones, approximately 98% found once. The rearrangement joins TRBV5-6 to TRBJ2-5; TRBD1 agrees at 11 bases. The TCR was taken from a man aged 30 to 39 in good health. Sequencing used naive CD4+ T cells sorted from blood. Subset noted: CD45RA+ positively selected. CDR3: CASSLAGGQGVGQETQYF. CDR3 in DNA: TGTGCCAGCAGCTTGGCCGGGGGACAGGGGGTAGGACAAGAGACCCAGTACTTC.